This TCR beta chain was recorded in a study of CD8+ T cells in alopecia areata. CDR1 SGHDT and CDR2 YYEEEE come from the germline V gene. V lost 2 bases and J 7 bases, leaving 10 bases between the germline ends. The length of the CDR3 is 12 residues. Extraction and reverse transcription of RNA yielded cDNA as the sequencing template. Measured with immunoSEQ multiplex PCR; TCRdb has only the in-frame clones, and not every one. The table has about 140,000 clones, 85% to 90% seen once; the top ten hold about 13%. Treatment given: oral pan-JAK inhibitor, 5-10 mg twice daily. The sequence was collected from a human donor with alopecia areata. This chain uses TRBV5-6 with TRBJ2-7; D is unresolved. This specimen consisted of CD8+ T cells sorted from blood, obtained at week 4, from a patient treated with tofacitinib. The CDR3: CASSFGYGEQYF. The CDR3 coding sequence is TGTGCCAGCAGCTTCGGGTACGGGGAGCAGTACTTC. Full variable domain (rest looked up from reference TRBV5-6 and TRBJ2-7): DAGVTQSPTHLIKTRGQQVTLRCSPKSGHDTVSWYQQALGQGPQFIFQYYEEEERQRGNFPDRFSGHQFPNYSSELNVNALLLGDSALYLCASSFGYGEQYFGPGTRLTVT.